This TCR beta chain came from a study of T cells in Graves' hyperthyroidism and ophthalmopathy. Regarding the study as a whole: Among thyroid clonotypes expanded above 0.001, most also appeared in blood. From stable hyperthyroidism, ophthalmopathy was set apart by a 13 V-J model.

The sample holds many counts of this clonotype. Its cognate antigen is unknown. Amplified TCR beta CDR3 regions came from RNA transcripts. The TCR CDR3 was amplified in a first-round RT-PCR using the HTBI primer set. TCRdb analysed the multiplex PCR reads with MiXCR anew, one entry per CDR3 protein. Seen here are fewer than 500,000 distinct CDR3 sequences, about 14% observed once, and the top ten hold under 15%. J lost 5 bases, V lost 0 bases, and 7 bases had no gene match. Looked up from germline, CDR1 is SGHVS and CDR2 is FQNEAQ. The CDR3 runs to 17 residues. Patients showing uncontrolled infection, other autoimmune disease, pregnancy or lactation were ineligible. Isolation of PBMCs was performed on 8.5 to 10 ml fresh peripheral blood.

The source is a man aged 18-30 years with Graves' ophthalmopathy. The genes are TRBV7-8 and TRBJ2-3, with 11 bases aligning to TRBD2. The sequenced sample was blood. In nucleotides, the CDR3 is TGTGCCAGCAGCTTAGCTCGTAGCGGGGGGGCTAGAGATACGCAGTATTTT. It is translated as CASSLARSGGARDTQYF.